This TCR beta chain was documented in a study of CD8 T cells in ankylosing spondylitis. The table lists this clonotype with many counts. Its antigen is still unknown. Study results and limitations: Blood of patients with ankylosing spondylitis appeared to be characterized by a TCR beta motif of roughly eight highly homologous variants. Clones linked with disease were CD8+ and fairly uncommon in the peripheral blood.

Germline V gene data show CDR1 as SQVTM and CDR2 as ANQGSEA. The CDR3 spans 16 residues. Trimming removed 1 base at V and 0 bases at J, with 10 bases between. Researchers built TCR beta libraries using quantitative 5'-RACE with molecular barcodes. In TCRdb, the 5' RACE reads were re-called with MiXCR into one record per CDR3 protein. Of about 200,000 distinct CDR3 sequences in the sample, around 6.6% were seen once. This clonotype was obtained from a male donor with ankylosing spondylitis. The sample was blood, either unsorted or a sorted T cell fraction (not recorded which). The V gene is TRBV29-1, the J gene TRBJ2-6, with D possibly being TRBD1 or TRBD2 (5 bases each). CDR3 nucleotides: TGCAGCGTTGAAGGTCCGGGGCTCTCTGGGGCCAACGTCCTGACTTTC. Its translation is CSVEGPGLSGANVLTF.